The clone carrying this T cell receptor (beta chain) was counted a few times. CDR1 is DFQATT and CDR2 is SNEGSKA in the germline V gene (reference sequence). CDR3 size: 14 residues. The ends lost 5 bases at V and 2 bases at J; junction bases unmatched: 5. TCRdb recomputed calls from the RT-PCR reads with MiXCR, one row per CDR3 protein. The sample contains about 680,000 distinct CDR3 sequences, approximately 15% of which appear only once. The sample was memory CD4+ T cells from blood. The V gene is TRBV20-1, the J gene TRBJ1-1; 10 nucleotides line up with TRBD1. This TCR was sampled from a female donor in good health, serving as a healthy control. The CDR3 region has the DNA TGCAGTGCTGATGGGACAGGGGATAACACTGAAGCTTTCTTT. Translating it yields CSADGTGDNTEAFF.